This T cell receptor beta chain comes out of a study of T cell changes during pregnancy in multiple sclerosis. Profiling relied on immunoSEQ multiplex PCR, and the TCRdb table lists in-frame clones only, not all of them. This table has over 50,000 clones, around 92% appearing once. CDR3 length: 17 residues. Per germline, CDR1 SGDLS and CDR2 YYNGEE. V lost 4 bases and J lost 6; bases outside the gene matches: 12. This TCR came from a female donor with multiple sclerosis, enrolled in a pregnancy study. This material consisted of CD4+ T cells from peripheral blood mononuclear cells, taken in the third trimester of pregnancy. This chain uses TRBV9 with TRBJ2-1; the match to TRBD1 covers 11 bases. The CDR3 sequence: CASSPHFPGQGGNEQFF. DNA for the CDR3: TGTGCCAGCAGCCCTCATTTCCCGGGACAGGGGGGCAATGAGCAGTTCTTC. The complete variable domain, with remaining parts taken from reference TRBV9 and TRBJ2-1, reads DSGVTQTPKHLITATGQRVTLRCSPRSGDLSVYWYQQSLDQGLQFLIQYYNGEERAKGNILERFSAQQFPDLHSELNLSSLELGDSALYFCASSPHFPGQGGNEQFFGPGTRLTVL.